Presented here are 20 T cell receptor beta chains from one specimen sequenced in a study of blood T cell repertoires in COVID-19. Clones were read by immunoSEQ multiplex PCR, and TCRdb kept only the in-frame ones, dropping some. The sample has roughly 150,000 clones; more than 80% are singletons. Material: peripheral blood. These receptors came from a woman aged 40 to 55 with acute or convalescent COVID-19.

The V call is TRBV3-1 (or the pseudogene TRBV3-2), the J call TRBJ1-2; a possible D gene is TRBD1 (5 bases). The CDR3 spans 13 residues. Looked up from germline, CDR1 is LGHDT and CDR2 is YNNKEL (reference sequence). With 2 bases removed from V and 5 bases from J, the gap between germline ends came to 9 bases. The CDR3 nucleotides are TGTGCCAGCAGCCAAACAGGAATGTATGGCTACACCTTC. Protein product: CASSQTGMYGYTF.

In nucleotides, the CDR3 is TGTGCCAGCAGCCCTCGGGGGGGCCTCGAAAAAAAATACAATGAGCAGTTCTTC. It translates to CASSPRGGLEKKYNEQFF. This sequence joins TRBV7-3 and TRBJ2-1, with TRBD2 matching 8 bases. V dropped 5 bases and J dropped 4; count of bases not matched to a gene: 16. CDR1 SGHTA and CDR2 FQGTGA come from the germline V gene. This CDR3 comprises 18 residues.

The chain carries TRBV5-1 and TRBJ1-3; tentative D call: TRBD1 (6 bases). V lost 4 bases to trimming and J lost 0 bases, with 14 bases between them. The CDR3 has 16 residues. CDR1 is SGHRS, CDR2 YFSETQ, per germline. This chain's CDR3 is CASSVGHELSGNTIYF. The CDR3 nucleotides are TGCGCCAGCAGCGTGGGACACGAACTCTCTGGAAACACCATATATTTT.

The J gene is TRBJ2-7, the V gene TRBV30, with 7 bases identical to TRBD1. Germline loops: CDR1 GTSNPN, CDR2 SVGIG (reference sequence). The CDR3 loop spans 16 amino acids. V was pared by 3 bases and J by 3 bases, with 14 bases of the junction left unmatched. The DNA for the CDR3 is TGTGCCTGGAGAGCACAGACAGGGATTGGCGTCTACGAGCAGTACTTC. Translation gives CAWRAQTGIGVYEQYF. Full variable domain (missing parts from reference TRBV30 and TRBJ2-7): SQTIHQWPATLVQPVGSPLSLECTVEGTSNPNLYWYRQAAGRGLQLLFYSVGIGQISSEVPQNLSASRPQDRQFILSSKKLLLSDSGFYLCAWRAQTGIGVYEQYFGPGTRLTVT.

This chain connects TRBV9 to TRBJ2-6; perhaps TRBD1 as D (6 bases). The CDR3 consists of 17 residues. Germline CDR1 reads SGDLS; CDR2 reads YYNGEE. V was trimmed by 4 bases and J by 1 base, leaving 15 bases between them. CDR3 protein: CASSPGVYASGANVLTF. The CDR3, as DNA: TGTGCCAGCAGCCCAGGGGTGTATGCGTCTGGGGCCAACGTCCTGACTTTC.

The chain joins TRBV12-3 or TRBV12-4 to TRBJ2-7; perhaps TRBD1 as D (5 bases). Trimming cost V 10 bases and J 3 bases, with 16 bases left between them. The CDR3 is 13 residues long. The CDR3 is CATSGHPNYEQYF. The CDR3, as DNA: TGTGCCACATCAGGACACCCAAACTACGAGCAGTACTTC.

CDR3 bases: TGTGCCACCAGTGATTTGCGCGAGCAGTACTTC. Amino acid sequence: CATSDLREQYF. J is TRBJ2-7 and V is TRBV24-1; no reliable D call. Looked up from germline, CDR1 is KGHDR and CDR2 is SFDVKD. Deletions cut 0 bases from V and 6 bases from J, with 2 bases between. The CDR3 has 11 residues.

This clone was seen once. The chain is built from TRBV19 and TRBJ2-5, with a possible D match to TRBD1 (6 bases). The germline CDR1 and CDR2 sequences are LNHDA and SQIVND (reference sequence). The CDR3 covers 15 residues. Deletions cut 6 bases from V and 0 bases from J, with 14 bases between. CDR3 loop: CASRLPGTHQETQYF. DNA of the CDR3: TGTGCCAGTAGACTTCCCGGGACACACCAAGAGACCCAGTACTTC.

This chain connects TRBV6-6 to TRBJ2-2, with a possible D match to TRBD1 (6 bases). The CDR3 spans 15 residues. Germline loops: CDR1 MNHNY, CDR2 SVGAGI (reference sequence). Deletions cut 5 bases from V and 2 bases from J, with 12 bases between. CDR3 sequence reads: CASSGTGTNTGELFF. The CDR3 coding sequence is TGTGCCAGCAGTGGAACCGGGACAAACACCGGGGAGCTGTTTTTT.

The genes are TRBV6-5 and TRBJ2-3, with a weak D call TRBD2 (5 bases). V lost 6 bases, J lost 6 bases, and 13 bases lay in between. Germline V gene lookup returns CDR1 MNHEY and CDR2 SVGAGI. There are 13 residues in the CDR3. CDR3: CASRIGVQDTQYF. In DNA form, the CDR3 reads TGTGCCAGCAGGATCGGGGTACAGGATACGCAGTATTTT.

The V and J genes are TRBV25-1 and TRBJ1-1, with TRBD1 matching 7 bases. Germline loops: CDR1 MGHDK, CDR2 SYGVNS. The CDR3 runs 13 residues. V lost 6 bases to trimming and J lost 8 bases; unmatched junction nucleotides: 9. This chain's CDR3 is CASRGQGVYEAFF. The CDR3 DNA follows: TGTGCCAGCAGGGGCCAGGGGGTGTACGAAGCTTTCTTT. The full variable domain, completed using reference TRBV25-1 and TRBJ1-1, is EADIYQTPRYLVIGTGKKITLECSQTMGHDKMYWYQQDPGMELHLIHYSYGVNSTEKGDLSSESTVSRIRTEHFPLTLESARPSHTSQYLCASRGQGVYEAFFGQGTRLTVV.

The rearrangement uses TRBV29-1 and TRBJ2-7; TRBD2 is a possible D gene (6 bases). The V and J ends lost 5 bases and 2 bases respectively, with 10 bases between them. This CDR3 is built from 12 residues. The germline CDR1 and CDR2 sequences are SQVTM and ANQGSEA. The CDR3 is CSVTGGTYEQYF. CDR3 nucleotide sequence: TGCAGCGTTACTGGGGGGACCTACGAGCAGTACTTC.

The chain is built from TRBV7-9 and TRBJ1-1, with D tentatively TRBD1 (5 bases). CDR1 and CDR2 (germline): SEHNR, FQNEAQ (reference sequence). V lost 1 base and J lost 4, with 10 bases in between. The CDR3 spans 14 residues. CDR3 nucleotide sequence: TGTGCCAGCAGCTTAGTAGGGGCGAGCACTGAAGCTTTCTTT. Its translation is CASSLVGASTEAFF.

The V call is TRBV29-1, the J call TRBJ2-1; 10 nucleotides align to TRBD1. V trimming: 5 bases; J trimming: 1 base; junction bases outside the gene matches: 17. CDR1 is SQVTM, CDR2 ANQGSEA, per germline. The CDR3 has 19 residues. The CDR3 DNA is TGCAGCGTTTGCCACCCGCCAGGTCTGGGACAGGGGTCCTACAATGAGCAGTTCTTC. As protein: CSVCHPPGLGQGSYNEQFF.

This sequence joins TRBV4-1 and TRBJ2-3, with 9 bases matching TRBD2. After removal of 4 bases from V and 2 bases from J, the junction contained 13 bases not matched to a gene. The germline CDR1 and CDR2 sequences are MGHRA and YSYEKL. The CDR3 is 18 amino acids. The CDR3 DNA reads TGCGCCAGCAGCCTCGGGATGCTACTAGCGGGTCTCACAGATACGCAGTATTTT. Encoded protein: CASSLGMLLAGLTDTQYF.

The chain carries TRBV7-9 and TRBJ1-2; TRBD1 might be the D (5 bases). This CDR3 has 13 amino acids. The germline V and J ends were trimmed by 5 bases and 0 bases, with 7 bases remaining between them. Germline V gene lookup returns CDR1 SEHNR and CDR2 FQNEAQ (reference sequence). The CDR3 here is CASSRGSNYGYTF. CDR3 DNA sequence: TGTGCCAGCAGCCGGGGGTCTAACTATGGCTACACCTTC.

CDR3 DNA: TGTGCCAGCAGCTTAGGTTCGGGGGGTAGCGATTCACCCCTCCACTTT. Protein: CASSLGSGGSDSPLHF. The chain combines TRBV13 with TRBJ1-6; D is possibly TRBD1 (5 bases). V lost 0 bases, J lost 8 bases, and 14 bases lay in between. CDR3 length: 16 residues. Looked up from germline, CDR1 is PRHDT and CDR2 is FYEKMQ (reference sequence).

The rearrangement uses TRBV23-1 and TRBJ2-1, with D possibly matching TRBD1 (6 bases). TRBV23-1 is known as an ORF, though its function is uncertain. V was cut by 7 bases and J by 9 bases, with 13 bases left in between. The CDR3 spans 12 residues. The CDR3 coding sequence is TGCGCCAGCACCAAGGGGGAGAGTGAGCAGTTCTTC. Protein: CASTKGESEQFF.

This chain uses TRBV21-1 with TRBJ2-5; the D call in the table, TRBD1, was not verified against the DNA. TRBV21-1 corresponds to a pseudogene. The CDR3 has 16 residues. For the CDR3, the DNA is TGTGCCAGCAGCACTATCTGGACAGGGGATTGGGAGACCCAGTACTTC. Protein product: CASSTIWTGDWETQYF.

This chain connects TRBV3-1 (or the pseudogene TRBV3-2) to TRBJ2-7; TRBD1 agrees at 7 bases. V lost 4 bases, J lost 6 bases, and 3 bases stayed unmatched. The CDR3 consists of 12 residues. Germline V lookup: CDR1 LGHDT, CDR2 YNNKEL (reference sequence). CDR3 DNA: TGTGCCAGCAGCCTGAACAGGGGCGAGCAGTACTTC. Translated: CASSLNRGEQYF.